The clone carrying this T cell receptor (beta chain) has a single count. Sequencing was performed with immunoSEQ multiplex PCR; in TCRdb, only in-frame clones are kept and a portion is missing. The sample shows about 2.1 million clones, about 93% of them seen only once. Naive-designated CD8 cells lacked CD45RO, were positively enriched for CCR7, and omitted terminally differentiated effector memory CD45RA+ cells. This record belongs to a study of shared clonotypes between healthy human individuals. Input material: naive CD8+ T cells from PBMCs. This clonotype originated in a young man in good health. Some clones in this sample may be carry-over from other donors' samples.

The CDR3 DNA reads TGTGCCAGCAGCGCCTCCCCTGGCCTAGCGGGTTACAATGAGCAGTTCTTC. Its protein is CASSASPGLAGYNEQFF. The chain combines TRBV13 with TRBJ2-1, with 8 bases aligning to TRBD2. J gave up 4 bases and V 5 bases, and 13 bases lay outside the gene matches. The CDR3 is 17 amino acids. CDR1 and CDR2 from the germline V gene are PRHDT and FYEKMQ (reference sequence).